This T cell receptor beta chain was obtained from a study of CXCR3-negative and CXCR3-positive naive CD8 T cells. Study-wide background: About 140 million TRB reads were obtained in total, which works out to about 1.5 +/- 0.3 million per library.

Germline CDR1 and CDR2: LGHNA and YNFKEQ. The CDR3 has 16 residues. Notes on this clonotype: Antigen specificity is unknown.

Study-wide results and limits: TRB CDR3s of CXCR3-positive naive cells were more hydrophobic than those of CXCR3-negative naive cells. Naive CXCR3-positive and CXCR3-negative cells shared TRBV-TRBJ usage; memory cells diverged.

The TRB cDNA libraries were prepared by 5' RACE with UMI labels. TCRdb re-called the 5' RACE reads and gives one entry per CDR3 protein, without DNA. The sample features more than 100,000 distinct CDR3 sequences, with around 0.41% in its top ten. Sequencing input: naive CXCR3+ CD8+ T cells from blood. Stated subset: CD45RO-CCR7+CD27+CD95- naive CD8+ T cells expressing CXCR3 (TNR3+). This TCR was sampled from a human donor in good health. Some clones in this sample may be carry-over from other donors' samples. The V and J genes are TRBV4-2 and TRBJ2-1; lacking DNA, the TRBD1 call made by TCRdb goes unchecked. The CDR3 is CASSQDGTGIYNEQFF.